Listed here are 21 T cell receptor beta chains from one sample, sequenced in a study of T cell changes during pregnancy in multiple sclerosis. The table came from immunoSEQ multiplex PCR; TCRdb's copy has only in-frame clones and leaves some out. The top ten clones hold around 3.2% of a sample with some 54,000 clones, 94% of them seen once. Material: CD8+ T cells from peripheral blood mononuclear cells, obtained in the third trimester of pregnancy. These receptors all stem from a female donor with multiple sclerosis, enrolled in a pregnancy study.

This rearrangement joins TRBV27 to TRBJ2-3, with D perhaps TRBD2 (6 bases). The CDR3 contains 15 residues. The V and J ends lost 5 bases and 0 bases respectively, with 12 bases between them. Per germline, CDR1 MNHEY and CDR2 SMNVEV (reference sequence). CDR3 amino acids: CASSLSGGSTDTQYF. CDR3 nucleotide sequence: TGTGCCAGCAGTCTTAGCGGAGGGAGCACAGATACGCAGTATTTT.

The CDR3 loop is CASSLGQGEDTQYF. CDR3 bases: TGCGCCAGCAGCTTGGGGCAGGGGGAAGATACGCAGTATTTT. This rearrangement joins TRBV5-1 to TRBJ2-3, with 7 nucleotides matching TRBD1. V was clipped by 0 bases and J by 5 bases; unmatched bases: 3. Germline V gene data show CDR1 as SGHRS and CDR2 as YFSETQ. The CDR3 length is 14 residues.

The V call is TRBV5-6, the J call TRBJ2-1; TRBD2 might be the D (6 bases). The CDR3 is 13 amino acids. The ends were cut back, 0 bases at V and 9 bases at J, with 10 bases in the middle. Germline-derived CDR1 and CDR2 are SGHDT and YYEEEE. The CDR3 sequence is CASSLGGNGEQFF. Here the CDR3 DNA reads TGTGCCAGCAGCTTGGGCGGGAATGGTGAGCAGTTCTTC.

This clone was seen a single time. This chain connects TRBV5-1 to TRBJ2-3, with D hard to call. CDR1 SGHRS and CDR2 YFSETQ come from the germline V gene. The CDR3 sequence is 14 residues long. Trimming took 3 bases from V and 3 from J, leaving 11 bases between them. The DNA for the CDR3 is TGCGCCAGCAGCTCCGGGTATGGTACAGATACGCAGTATTTT. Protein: CASSSGYGTDTQYF.

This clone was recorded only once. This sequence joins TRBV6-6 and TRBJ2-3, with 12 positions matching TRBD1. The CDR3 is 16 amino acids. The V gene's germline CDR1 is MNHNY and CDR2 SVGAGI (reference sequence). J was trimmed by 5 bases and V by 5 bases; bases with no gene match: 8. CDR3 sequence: CASSPRDRGLQDTQYF. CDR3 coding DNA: TGTGCCAGCAGTCCTCGGGACAGGGGGCTTCAAGATACGCAGTATTTT.

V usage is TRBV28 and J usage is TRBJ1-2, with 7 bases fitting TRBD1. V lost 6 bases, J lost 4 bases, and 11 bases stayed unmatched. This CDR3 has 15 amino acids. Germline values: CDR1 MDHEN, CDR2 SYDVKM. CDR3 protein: CASSRKQGIGYGYTF. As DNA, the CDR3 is TGTGCCAGCAGCCGAAAACAGGGGATTGGCTATGGCTACACCTTC.

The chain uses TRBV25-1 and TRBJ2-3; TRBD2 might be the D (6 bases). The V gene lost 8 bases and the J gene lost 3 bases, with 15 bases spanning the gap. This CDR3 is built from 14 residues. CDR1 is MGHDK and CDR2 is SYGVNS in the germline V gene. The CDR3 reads CASGWGGGTDTQYF. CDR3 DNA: TGTGCCAGCGGTTGGGGAGGTGGAACAGATACGCAGTATTTT.

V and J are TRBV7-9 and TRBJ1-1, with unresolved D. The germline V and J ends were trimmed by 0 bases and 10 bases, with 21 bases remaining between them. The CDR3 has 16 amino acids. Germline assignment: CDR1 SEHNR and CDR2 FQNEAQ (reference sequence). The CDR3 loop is CASSLAAPDQERVAFF. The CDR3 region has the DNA TGTGCCAGCAGCTTAGCGGCTCCGGACCAGGAGAGGGTAGCTTTCTTT.

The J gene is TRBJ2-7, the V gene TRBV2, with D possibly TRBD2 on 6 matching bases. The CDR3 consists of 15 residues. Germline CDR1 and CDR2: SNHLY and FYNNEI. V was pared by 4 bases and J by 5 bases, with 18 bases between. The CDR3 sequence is CASSGGGASIHEQYF. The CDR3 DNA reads TGTGCCAGCAGTGGAGGAGGGGCCAGCATCCACGAGCAGTACTTC.

DNA for the CDR3: TGTGCCAGTCGGGCGGGGGGCGGCAATCAGCCCCAGCATTTT. Its protein product is CASRAGGGNQPQHF. The chain employs TRBV27 and TRBJ1-5; the D gene is possibly TRBD1 (6 bases). The V gene lost 9 bases and the J gene lost 2 bases, with 14 bases spanning the gap. CDR3 length equals 14 residues. Germline-derived CDR1 and CDR2 are MNHEY and SMNVEV (reference sequence).

DNA of the CDR3: TGTGCCAGCAGCCTCCGGGACAGTTTCAATGAGCAGTTCTTC. Encoded protein: CASSLRDSFNEQFF. The rearrangement uses TRBV7-3 and TRBJ2-1, with 7 bases that match TRBD1. The V and J ends lost 5 bases and 6 bases, in that order; junction bases with no gene match: 7. The CDR3 contains 14 residues. CDR1 and CDR2 (germline): SGHTA, FQGTGA.

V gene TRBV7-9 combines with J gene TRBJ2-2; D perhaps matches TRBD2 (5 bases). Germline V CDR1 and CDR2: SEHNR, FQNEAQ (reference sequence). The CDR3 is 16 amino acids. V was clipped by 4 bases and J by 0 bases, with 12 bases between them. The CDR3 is CASSSLGGPNTGELFF. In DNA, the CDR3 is TGTGCCAGCAGCTCTCTTGGAGGCCCGAACACCGGGGAGCTGTTTTTT. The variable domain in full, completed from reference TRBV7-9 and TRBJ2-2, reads DTGVSQNPRHKITKRGQNVTFRCDPISEHNRLYWYRQTLGQGPEFLTYFQNEAQLEKSRLLSDRFSAERPKGSFSTLEIQRTEQGDSAMYLCASSSLGGPNTGELFFGEGSRLTVL.

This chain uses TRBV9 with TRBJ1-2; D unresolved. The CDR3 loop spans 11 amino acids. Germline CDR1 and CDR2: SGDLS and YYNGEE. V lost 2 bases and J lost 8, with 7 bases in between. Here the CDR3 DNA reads TGTGCCAGCAGCGTGGCAACCGGCTACACCTTC. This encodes CASSVATGYTF.

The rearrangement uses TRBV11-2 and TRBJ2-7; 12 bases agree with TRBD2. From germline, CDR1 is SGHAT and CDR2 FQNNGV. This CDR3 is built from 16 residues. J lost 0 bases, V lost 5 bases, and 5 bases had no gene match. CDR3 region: CASSALTSGSSYEQYF. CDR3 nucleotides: TGTGCCAGCAGCGCTCTGACTAGCGGGAGCTCCTACGAGCAGTACTTC.

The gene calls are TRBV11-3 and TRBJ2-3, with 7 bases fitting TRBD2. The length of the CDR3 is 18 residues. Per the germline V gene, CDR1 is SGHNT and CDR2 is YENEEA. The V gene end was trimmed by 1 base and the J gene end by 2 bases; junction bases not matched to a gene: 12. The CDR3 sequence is CASSLGRRGLGLTDTQYF. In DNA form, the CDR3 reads TGTGCCAGCAGCTTAGGACGCCGAGGACTAGGACTCACAGATACGCAGTATTTT.

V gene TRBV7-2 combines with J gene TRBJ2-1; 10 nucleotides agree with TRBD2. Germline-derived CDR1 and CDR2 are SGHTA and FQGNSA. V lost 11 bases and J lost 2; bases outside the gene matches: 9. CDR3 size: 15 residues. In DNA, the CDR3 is TGTGCCTCCCGAGCGGGACTAGCGACCTACAATGAGCAGTTCTTC. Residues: CASRAGLATYNEQFF.

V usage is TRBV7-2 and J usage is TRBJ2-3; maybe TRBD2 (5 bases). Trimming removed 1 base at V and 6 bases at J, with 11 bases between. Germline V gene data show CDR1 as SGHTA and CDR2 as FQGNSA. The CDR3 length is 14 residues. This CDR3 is CASSLVGVGDTQYF. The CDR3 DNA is TGTGCCAGCAGCTTAGTCGGGGTTGGGGATACGCAGTATTTT.

CDR3 amino acids: CASSPPGQNTEAFF. In DNA form, the CDR3 reads TGTGCCAGCAGCCCCCCGGGACAGAACACTGAAGCTTTCTTT. The chain joins TRBV7-2 to TRBJ1-1, with D perhaps matching TRBD1 (6 bases). Germline V gene sequence: CDR1 SGHTA, CDR2 FQGNSA. Trimming cost V 5 bases and J 1 base, with 11 bases left between them. This CDR3 is 14 amino acids long.

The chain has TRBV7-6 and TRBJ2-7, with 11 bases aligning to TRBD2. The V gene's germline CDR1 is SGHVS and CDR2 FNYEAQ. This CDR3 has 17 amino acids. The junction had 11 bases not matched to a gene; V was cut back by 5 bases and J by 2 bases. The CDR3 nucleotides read TGTGCCAGCAGCCAGACTAGCGGGATGACCTCAACCTACGAGCAGTACTTC. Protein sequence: CASSQTSGMTSTYEQYF.

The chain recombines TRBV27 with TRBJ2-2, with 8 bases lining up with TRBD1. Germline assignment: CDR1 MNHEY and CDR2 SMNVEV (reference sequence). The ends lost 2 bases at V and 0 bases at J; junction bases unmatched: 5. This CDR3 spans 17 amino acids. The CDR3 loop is CASSLGPTGANTGELFF. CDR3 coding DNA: TGTGCCAGCAGTTTAGGGCCGACAGGGGCGAACACCGGGGAGCTGTTTTTT.

The DNA for the CDR3 is TGCGCCAGCAGCCCTGGACTTCAGGAGGGAGATACGCAGTATTTT. Its translation is CASSPGLQEGDTQYF. The V gene is TRBV4-1, the J gene TRBJ2-3, with TRBD2 as a possible D gene (6 bases). The germline CDR1 and CDR2 sequences are MGHRA and YSYEKL. This CDR3 contains 15 residues. Trimming left V 4 bases short and J 5 bases short, with 16 bases between.